Shown below are 14 T cell receptor beta chains from a single sample sequenced in a study of radiation and T cells in renal cell carcinoma. Repertoires were generated with immunoSEQ multiplex PCR, while TCRdb's copy carries only in-frame clones and drops some. The sample yields roughly 150,000 clones, approximately 90% seen once. Regarding time point: blood 2 weeks post-SBRT. The treatment is: 15 Gy SBRT to primary tumor, nephrectomy 4 weeks later. Sample: blood, taken from a patient whose treatment included radiotherapy and nephrectomy. The receptors come from a woman aged 45-60 years with renal cell carcinoma.

The chain combines TRBV13 with TRBJ2-1, with D perhaps TRBD2 (7 bases). Germline CDR1 PRHDT, CDR2 FYEKMQ (reference sequence). Trimming pared 5 bases from V and 15 bases from J, leaving 20 bases between. The CDR3 totals 13 residues. CDR3 bases: TGTGCCAGCAGCCAGCCCGCGGGGGCTAGCCTGTTCTTC. The encoded protein is CASSQPAGASLFF.

The chain couples TRBV6-6 to TRBJ2-1, with 12 bases lining up with TRBD2. The germline V gene has CDR1 MNHNY and CDR2 SVGAGI (reference sequence). V lost 2 bases to trimming and J lost 5 bases; unmatched junction nucleotides: 4. The CDR3 spans 16 residues. The CDR3 here is CASSYGRLAGDNEQFF. CDR3 DNA: TGTGCCAGCAGTTACGGTCGACTAGCGGGGGACAATGAGCAGTTCTTC.

The chain employs TRBV5-8 and TRBJ2-3; no firm D call. V was cut by 7 bases and J by 0 bases, with 15 bases left in between. CDR1 and CDR2 from the germline V gene are SGHTS and YDEGEE. CDR3 length: 15 amino acids. CDR3 sequence: CASAKGSVSTDTQYF. CDR3 sequence (DNA): TGTGCCAGCGCCAAGGGTTCGGTTAGCACAGATACGCAGTATTTT.

In the case of this clone: The sample contains more than one DNA sequence encoding this CDR3. The chain uses TRBV18 and TRBJ1-1, with unresolved D. This CDR3 is 14 amino acids long. With 1 base removed from V and 1 base from J, the gap between germline ends came to 7 bases. CDR1 and CDR2 from the germline V gene are KGHSH and LQKENI. The CDR3 DNA sequence: TGTGCCAGCTCACCACGCACGGGGAACACTGAAGCTTTCTTT. It is translated as CASSPRTGNTEAFF.

The genes are TRBV6-1 and TRBJ2-3; 7 bases align to TRBD1. J lost 2 bases, V lost 6 bases, and 5 bases had no gene match. There are 14 residues in the CDR3. CDR1 and CDR2 from the germline V gene are MNHNS and SASEGT. The CDR3 nucleotides read TGTGCCAGCAGGGTTGACAGGGACACAGATACGCAGTATTTT. Amino acid sequence: CASRVDRDTDTQYF.

This clone appeared a single time. V usage is TRBV6-1 and J usage is TRBJ2-1; 9 nucleotides align to TRBD1. CDR1 and CDR2 (germline): MNHNS, SASEGT. With 3 bases clipped from V and 5 bases from J, the junction kept 5 bases outside the gene matches. CDR3 size: 15 residues. CDR3 region: CASSEPDRGNNEQFF. The CDR3 nucleotides are TGTGCCAGCAGTGAGCCGGACAGGGGAAACAATGAGCAGTTCTTC.

The chain carries TRBV4-1 and TRBJ2-7; 7 positions agree with TRBD2. The germline CDR1 and CDR2 sequences are MGHRA and YSYEKL. The CDR3 extends over 15 amino acids. J gave up 5 bases and V 0 bases, and 7 bases lay outside the gene matches. DNA of the CDR3: TGCGCCAGCAGCCAAGAATTCCTGGGGGGGAACGAGCAGTACTTC. Its protein is CASSQEFLGGNEQYF.

This chain links TRBV29-1 with TRBJ1-1; D call uncertain. The CDR3 contains 13 residues. Trimming stripped 3 bases from V and 10 bases from J, with 18 bases between. Germline V gene data show CDR1 as SQVTM and CDR2 as ANQGSEA. CDR3 sequence: CSVEAGSGTGAFF. In nucleotides, the CDR3 is TGCAGCGTTGAGGCGGGGTCCGGAACGGGAGCTTTCTTT.

This chain connects TRBV19 to TRBJ1-4; maybe TRBD1 (5 bases). From germline, CDR1 is LNHDA and CDR2 SQIVND (reference sequence). V was shortened by 2 bases and J by 5 bases, with 9 bases between the two germline ends. The CDR3 length is 14 residues. CDR3 sequence reads: CASSITGVNEKLFF. CDR3 coding DNA: TGTGCCAGTAGTATAACAGGTGTAAATGAAAAACTGTTTTTT.

The chain recombines TRBV9 with TRBJ2-2; the D is unclear. Between the trimmed V and J ends, which lost 0 bases and 3 bases, there was a span of 9 bases. The germline CDR1 and CDR2 sequences are SGDLS and YYNGEE. CDR3 length: 15 amino acids. The CDR3 loop is CASSVGRVDTGELFF. The CDR3 DNA follows: TGTGCCAGCAGCGTAGGTAGGGTTGACACCGGGGAGCTGTTTTTT.

This chain uses TRBV14 with TRBJ2-5; D perhaps matches TRBD2 (6 bases). With 2 bases removed from V and 3 bases from J, the gap between germline ends came to 13 bases. Germline CDR1 and CDR2: SGHDN and FVKESK. The CDR3 is 15 residues long. The CDR3 DNA is TGTGCCAGCAGCCAATGGCGACGCGGGGAAGAGACCCAGTACTTC. Protein: CASSQWRRGEETQYF.

The sample holds a few counts of this clone. The V and J genes are TRBV29-1 and TRBJ1-1; perhaps TRBD1 as D (6 bases). V dropped 4 bases and J dropped 8 bases, with 23 bases sitting between them. Germline-derived CDR1 and CDR2 are SQVTM and ANQGSEA. The CDR3 contains 15 residues. CDR3 loop: CSVVRSGGSSIEAFF. DNA for the CDR3: TGCAGCGTTGTTCGTTCCGGGGGCAGCTCGATCGAAGCTTTCTTT.

The CDR3 protein is CASSFGRYRTASTDTQYF. CDR3 DNA: TGTGCCAGCAGCTTCGGCCGATACAGGACAGCTAGCACAGATACGCAGTATTTT. This sequence joins TRBV11-2 and TRBJ2-3; D possibly corresponds to TRBD1 (6 bases). The germline V gene encodes CDR1 SGHAT and CDR2 FQNNGV. Trimming left V 3 bases short and J 0 bases short, with 19 bases between. This CDR3 is built from 18 residues.

V gene TRBV11-1 combines with J gene TRBJ2-3, with D tentatively TRBD1 (6 bases). The CDR3 loop spans 14 amino acids. Germline V gene lookup returns CDR1 SGHAT and CDR2 FQDESV (reference sequence). V lost 4 bases and J 4 bases, leaving 12 bases between the germline ends. CDR3 loop: CASSSRGGADTQYF. As DNA, the CDR3 is TGTGCCAGCAGCTCGAGAGGGGGAGCAGATACGCAGTATTTT. The whole variable domain, remainder taken from reference TRBV11-1 and TRBJ2-3, is EAEVAQSPRYKITEKSQAVAFWCDPISGHATLYWYRQILGQGPELLVQFQDESVVDDSQLPKDRFSAERLKGVDSTLKIQPAELGDSAMYLCASSSRGGADTQYFGPGTRLTVL.